The T cell receptor (beta chain) described here comes from a study of blood T cell repertoires in COVID-19. Looking at the study overall: COVID-19 samples from acute and convalescent phases originated in the United States, Italy and Spain. The analysed material was cDNA or gDNA that came from T cells, B-cell-depleted T cells, or PBMCs.

This clone turned up a few times. In the study's own analysis: Scientists estimated how many nucleated cells there were by amplifying reference gene primers. Measured with immunoSEQ multiplex PCR; TCRdb has only the in-frame clones, and not every one. V, J and clone size derive from that table, while D and trimming were established from the DNA sequence. The profile shows fewer than 50,000 clones, around 80% of them singletons. The clonotype comes from a man between 65 and 85 years old with acute or convalescent COVID-19. Sequencing was performed on peripheral blood.

Written as DNA, the CDR3 is TGTGCCAGCAGCTTCTCAGCGGGGGCGAACACCGGGGAGCTGTTTTTT. It yields the protein CASSFSAGANTGELFF. This rearrangement joins TRBV7-3 to TRBJ2-2, with 8 bases lining up with TRBD2. The CDR3 is 16 amino acids. The V gene end was trimmed by 3 bases and the J gene end by 0 bases; junction bases not matched to a gene: 3. Germline CDR1 reads SGHTA; CDR2 reads FQGTGA.